The clone carrying this TCR beta chain was observed once. Sequenced by immunoSEQ multiplex PCR; TCRdb stores in-frame clones only, minus some. The sample holds roughly 69,000 clones, approximately 80% seen once. The data belong to a study of blood T cell repertoires in COVID-19. Sequenced: peripheral blood. This receptor was identified in a man aged 50 to 60 with COVID-19, enrolled during active disease.

DNA of the CDR3: TGTGCCAGCAGCTTAGATGTGACGGAGTACTACGAGCAGTACTTC. It is translated as CASSLDVTEYYEQYF. This chain uses TRBV11-2 with TRBJ2-7; D call uncertain. V was pared by 0 bases and J by 3 bases, with 12 bases between. Germline assignment: CDR1 SGHAT and CDR2 FQNNGV. This CDR3 has 15 amino acids.